This T cell receptor beta chain derives from a study of blood T cell repertoires in COVID-19. Turning to the study itself: Samples taken during acute and convalescent COVID-19 were collected in the United States, Italy and Spain.

This CDR3 has 14 amino acids. Germline-derived CDR1 and CDR2 are MDHEN and SYDVKM. The V and J ends lost 6 bases and 3 bases, in that order; junction bases with no gene match: 6. TCRdb's table, derived via immunoSEQ multiplex PCR, lists solely in-frame clones and lacks some. Here the sample spans roughly 20,000 clones, less than 85% being singletons. The sample comprised peripheral blood. The sequence was obtained from an older man with acute or convalescent COVID-19. This sequence joins TRBV28 and TRBJ1-2; TRBD1 matches at 8 bases. The CDR3 DNA is TGTGCCAGCAGACGACAGGGGAGCCACTATGGCTACACCTTC. This sequence encodes CASRRQGSHYGYTF.